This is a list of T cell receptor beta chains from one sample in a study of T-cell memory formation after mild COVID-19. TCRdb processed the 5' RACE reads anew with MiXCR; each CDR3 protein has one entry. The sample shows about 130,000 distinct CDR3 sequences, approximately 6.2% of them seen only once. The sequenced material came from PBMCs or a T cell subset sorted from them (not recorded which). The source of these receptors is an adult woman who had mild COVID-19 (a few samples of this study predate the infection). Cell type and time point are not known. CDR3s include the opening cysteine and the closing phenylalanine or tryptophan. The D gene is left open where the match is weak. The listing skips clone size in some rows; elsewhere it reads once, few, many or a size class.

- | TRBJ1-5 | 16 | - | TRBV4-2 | TGTGCCAGCAGCCAAGGGGGGCCAGCCAGCAATCAGCCCCAGCATTTT | CASSQGGPASNQPQHF
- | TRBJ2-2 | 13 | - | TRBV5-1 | TGCGCCAGCCCGGACTGGTACACCGGGGAGCTGTTTTTT | CASPDWYTGELFF
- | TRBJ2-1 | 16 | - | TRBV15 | TGTGCCACCAGCAGAGATGAAGCGGGTGGATACAATGAGCAGTTCTTC | CATSRDEAGGYNEQFF
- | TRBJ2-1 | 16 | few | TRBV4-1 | TGCGCCAGCAGCCAAGATCGAGGACAGTTCATAAATGAGCAGTTCTTC | CASSQDRGQFINEQFF
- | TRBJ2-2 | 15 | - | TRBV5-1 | TGCGCCAGCAGTGCCGGACCTACGAACACCGGGGAGCTGTTTTTT | CASSAGPTNTGELFF
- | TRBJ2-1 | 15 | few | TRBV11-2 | TGTGCCAGCAGCTTGACCGGGACTTCCTTCAATGAGCAGTTCTTC | CASSLTGTSFNEQFF
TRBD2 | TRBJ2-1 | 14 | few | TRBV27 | TGTGCCAGCACCCGAGCGGGGGGATACAATGAGCAGTTCTTC | CASTRAGGYNEQFF
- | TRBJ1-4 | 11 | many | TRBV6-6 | TGTGCCAGCAGTCGACAGGAAAAACTGTTTTTT | CASSRQEKLFF
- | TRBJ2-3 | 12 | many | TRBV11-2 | TGTGCCAGCAGTTCGAAGGCAGATACGCAGTATTTT | CASSSKADTQYF
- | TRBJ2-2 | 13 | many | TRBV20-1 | TGCAGTGCTAGTGTACCGAACACCGGGGAGCTGTTTTTT | CSASVPNTGELFF
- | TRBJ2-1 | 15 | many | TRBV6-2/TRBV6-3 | TGTGCCAGCACCCCCCAATCCAGCCCCTACAATGAGCAGTTCTTC | CASTPQSSPYNEQFF
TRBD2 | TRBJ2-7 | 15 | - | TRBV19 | TGTGCCAGTAGCGGGCACACTAGCGGCTCCTACGAGCAGTACTTC | CASSGHTSGSYEQYF
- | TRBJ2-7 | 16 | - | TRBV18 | TGTGCCAGCTCACCCCTTCCAAGCGGGCCCTCCTACGAGCAGTACTTC | CASSPLPSGPSYEQYF
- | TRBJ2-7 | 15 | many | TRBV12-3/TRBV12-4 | - | CASSSSRGGYYEQYF
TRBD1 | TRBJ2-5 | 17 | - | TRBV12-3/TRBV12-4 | TGTGCCAGCTCTCCATGGGGCAGGGGGCAGTTTCAAGAGACCCAGTACTTC | CASSPWGRGQFQETQYF
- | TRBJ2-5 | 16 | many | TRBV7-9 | TGTGCCAGCAGCTGGAGACCCGGCGTGGAATCAGAGACCCAGTACTTC | CASSWRPGVESETQYF
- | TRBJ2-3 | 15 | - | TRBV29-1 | TGCAGCGTGGGGACCAGCGGAACTAGCACAGATACGCAGTATTTT | CSVGTSGTSTDTQYF